This T cell receptor beta chain was documented in a study of T-cell memory formation after mild COVID-19. Study-level information: Among the donors, TCR clusters were largely specific to each donor.

It was 5'RACE with constant-segment primers that produced the TCR alpha and TCR beta cDNA libraries, which carried sample barcodes and UMIs. TCRdb redid the calling of the 5' RACE reads with MiXCR, one entry per CDR3 protein. The top ten hold more than 20% of the sample, which has a few hundred thousand distinct CDR3 sequences, under 20% seen once. V was shortened by 7 bases and J by 8 bases, with 11 bases between the two germline ends. This CDR3 has 12 residues. Concerning this clonotype: Its antigen remains unidentified.

Findings of the study overall: Researchers found some responding clones in pre-infection memory, a sign that cross-reactive memory joined.

This sequence was found in a man aged 18 to 29 who had mild COVID-19 (a few samples of this study predate the infection). Cell type and time point are not known. The chain couples TRBV12-3 or TRBV12-4 to TRBJ1-4; no clear D. Sequences were obtained from PBMCs or a T cell subset sorted from them (not recorded which). The CDR3 sequence is CASTQTEEKLFF. The CDR3, as DNA: TGTGCCAGCACCCAGACGGAAGAAAAACTGTTTTTT.